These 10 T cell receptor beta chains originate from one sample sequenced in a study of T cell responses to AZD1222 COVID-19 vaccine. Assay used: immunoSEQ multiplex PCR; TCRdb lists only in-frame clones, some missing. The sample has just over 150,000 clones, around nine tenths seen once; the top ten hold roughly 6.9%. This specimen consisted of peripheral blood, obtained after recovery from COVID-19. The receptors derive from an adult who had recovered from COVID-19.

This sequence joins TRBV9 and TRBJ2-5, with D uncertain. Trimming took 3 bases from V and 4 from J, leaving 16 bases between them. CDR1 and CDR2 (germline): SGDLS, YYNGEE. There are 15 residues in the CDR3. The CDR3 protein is CASSAAYGFRETQYF. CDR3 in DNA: TGTGCCAGCAGCGCGGCCTATGGGTTCCGAGAGACCCAGTACTTC.

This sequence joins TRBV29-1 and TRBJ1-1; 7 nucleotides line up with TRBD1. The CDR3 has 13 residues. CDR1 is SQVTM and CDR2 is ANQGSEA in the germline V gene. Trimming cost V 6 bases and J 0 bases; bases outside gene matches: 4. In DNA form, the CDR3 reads TGCAGCGTCGACAGGGCTTTGAACACTGAAGCTTTCTTT. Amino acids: CSVDRALNTEAFF.

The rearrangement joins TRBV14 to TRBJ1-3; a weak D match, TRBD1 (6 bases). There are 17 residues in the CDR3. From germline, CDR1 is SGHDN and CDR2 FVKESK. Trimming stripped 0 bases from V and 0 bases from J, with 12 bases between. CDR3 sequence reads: CASSQDPGHRSGNTIYF. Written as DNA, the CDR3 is TGTGCCAGCAGCCAAGACCCGGGACACCGCTCTGGAAACACCATATATTTT.

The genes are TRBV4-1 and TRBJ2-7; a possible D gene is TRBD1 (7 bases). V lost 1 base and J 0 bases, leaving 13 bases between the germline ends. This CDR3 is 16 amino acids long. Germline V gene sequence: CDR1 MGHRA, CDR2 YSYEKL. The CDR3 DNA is TGCGCCAGCAGCCAAGGGGGCAGGGGGGTCTCCTACGAGCAGTACTTC. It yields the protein CASSQGGRGVSYEQYF.

The CDR3 nucleotides read TGTGCCAGCAGCTTAACGGCTGGCGGCTATGGCTACACCTTC. Protein: CASSLTAGGYGYTF. The rearrangement uses TRBV7-2 and TRBJ1-2; D not resolved. This CDR3 is built from 14 residues. Trimming removed 2 bases from V and 4 bases from J, with 11 bases in between. Germline CDR1 reads SGHTA; CDR2 reads FQGNSA. The full variable domain, completed using reference TRBV7-2 and TRBJ1-2, is GAGVSQSPSNKVTEKGKDVELRCDPISGHTALYWYRQSLGQGLEFLIYFQGNSAPDKSGLPSDRFSAERTGGSVSTLTIQRTQQEDSAVYLCASSLTAGGYGYTFGSGTRLTVV.

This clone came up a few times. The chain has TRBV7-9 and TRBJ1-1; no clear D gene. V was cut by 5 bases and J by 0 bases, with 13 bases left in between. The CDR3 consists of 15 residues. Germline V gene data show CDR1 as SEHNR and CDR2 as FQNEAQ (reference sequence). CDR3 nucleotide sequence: TGTGCCAGCAGCCGAGCGGCCACCTTGAACACTGAAGCTTTCTTT. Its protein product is CASSRAATLNTEAFF.

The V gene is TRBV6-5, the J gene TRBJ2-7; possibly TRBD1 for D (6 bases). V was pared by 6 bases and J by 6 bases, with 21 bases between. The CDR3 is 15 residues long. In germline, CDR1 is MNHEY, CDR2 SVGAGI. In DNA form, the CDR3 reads TGTGCCAGCAGCCAGACAGGCACCCCTGCTCGCGAGCAGTACTTC. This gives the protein CASSQTGTPAREQYF.

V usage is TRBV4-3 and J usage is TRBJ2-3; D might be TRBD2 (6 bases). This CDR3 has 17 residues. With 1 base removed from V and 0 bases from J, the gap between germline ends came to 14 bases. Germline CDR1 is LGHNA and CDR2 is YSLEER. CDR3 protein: CASSQGPGGSSTDTQYF. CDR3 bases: TGCGCCAGCAGCCAAGGTCCCGGGGGATCTAGCACAGATACGCAGTATTTT.

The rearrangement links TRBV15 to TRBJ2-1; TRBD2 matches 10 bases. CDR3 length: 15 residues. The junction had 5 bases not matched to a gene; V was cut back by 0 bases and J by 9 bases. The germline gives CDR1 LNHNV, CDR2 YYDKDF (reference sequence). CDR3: CATSREAGGPGEQFF. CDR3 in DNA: TGTGCCACCAGCAGAGAAGCGGGAGGGCCCGGTGAGCAGTTCTTC.

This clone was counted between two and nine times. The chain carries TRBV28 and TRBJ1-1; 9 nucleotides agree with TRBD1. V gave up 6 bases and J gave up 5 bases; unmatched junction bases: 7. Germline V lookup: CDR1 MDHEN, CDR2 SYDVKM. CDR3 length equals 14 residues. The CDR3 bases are TGTGCCAGCAGCTACCCGGGACAGGGAACTGAAGCTTTCTTT. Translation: CASSYPGQGTEAFF.